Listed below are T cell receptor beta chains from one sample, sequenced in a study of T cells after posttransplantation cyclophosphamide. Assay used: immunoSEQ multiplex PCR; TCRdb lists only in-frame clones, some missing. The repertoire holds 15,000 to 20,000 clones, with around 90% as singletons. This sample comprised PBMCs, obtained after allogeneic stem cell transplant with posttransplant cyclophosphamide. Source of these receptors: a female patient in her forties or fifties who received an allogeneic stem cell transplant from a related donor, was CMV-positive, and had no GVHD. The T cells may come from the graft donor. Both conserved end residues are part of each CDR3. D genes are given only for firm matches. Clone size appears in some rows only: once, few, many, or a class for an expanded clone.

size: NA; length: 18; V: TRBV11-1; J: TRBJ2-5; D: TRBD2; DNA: TGTGCCAGCAGCCCAAGCCCTCCTGGACTAGGGGTAGGAAAGACCCAGTACTTC; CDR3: CASSPSPPGLGVGKTQYF
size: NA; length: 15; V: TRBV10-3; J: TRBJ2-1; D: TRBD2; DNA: TGTGCCATCAGTGACCCGGGAGGGGGGCTCAATGAGCAGTTCTTC; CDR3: CAISDPGGGLNEQFF
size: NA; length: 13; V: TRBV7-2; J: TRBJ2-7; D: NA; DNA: TGTGCCAGCAGCTTGGGGGGTGTTAGCGAGCAGTACTTC; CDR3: CASSLGGVSEQYF
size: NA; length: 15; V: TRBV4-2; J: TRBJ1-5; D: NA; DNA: TGTGCCAGCAGCCAAGATTCAGGGGGCAATCAGCCCCAGCATTTT; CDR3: CASSQDSGGNQPQHF
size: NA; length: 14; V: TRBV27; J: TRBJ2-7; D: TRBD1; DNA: TGTGCCAGCAGTTTCGAGGGGGCGGAATATGAGCAGTACTTC; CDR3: CASSFEGAEYEQYF
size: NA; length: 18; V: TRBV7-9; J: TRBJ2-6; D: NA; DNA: TGTGCCAGCAGCCCGACCCGACACCCGCCCGGTGGGGCCAACGTCCTGACTTTC; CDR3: CASSPTRHPPGGANVLTF
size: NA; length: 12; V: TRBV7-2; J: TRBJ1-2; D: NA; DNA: TGTGCCAGCAGCGTCGACGGGAGAGGCTACACCTTC; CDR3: CASSVDGRGYTF
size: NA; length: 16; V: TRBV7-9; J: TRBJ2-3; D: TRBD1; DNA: TGTGCCAGCAGCTCACAGGGGGCCACGGCGACAGATACGCAGTATTTT; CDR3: CASSSQGATATDTQYF
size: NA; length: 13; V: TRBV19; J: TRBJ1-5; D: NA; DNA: TGTGCCAGTAACAGGGTCAGCAATCAGCCCCAGCATTTT; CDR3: CASNRVSNQPQHF
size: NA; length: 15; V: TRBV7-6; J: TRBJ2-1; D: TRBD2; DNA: TGTGCCAGCAGCGCCTCTAGCGGGAGGGCCGGTGAGCAGTTCTTC; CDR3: CASSASSGRAGEQFF
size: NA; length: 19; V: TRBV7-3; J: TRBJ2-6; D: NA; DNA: TGTGCCAGCAGCTTAACATCAGGGGCCTCGGACTCTGGGGCCAACGTCCTGACTTTC; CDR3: CASSLTSGASDSGANVLTF
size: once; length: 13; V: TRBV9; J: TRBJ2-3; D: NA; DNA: TGTGCCAGCAGCACGGCGGCCGCAGATACGCAGTATTTT; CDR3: CASSTAAADTQYF
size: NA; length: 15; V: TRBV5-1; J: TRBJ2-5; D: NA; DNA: TGCGCCAGCAGCTTGGCGGTAGCTCACCAAGAGACCCAGTACTTC; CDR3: CASSLAVAHQETQYF
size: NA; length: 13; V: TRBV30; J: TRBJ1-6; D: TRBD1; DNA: TGTGCCTGGAAGACAGGGTTGGACTCACCCCTCCACTTT; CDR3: CAWKTGLDSPLHF
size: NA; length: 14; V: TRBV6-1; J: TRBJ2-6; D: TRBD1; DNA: TGTGCCAGCATGACAGGGGCTGGGGCCAACGTCCTGACTTTC; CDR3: CASMTGAGANVLTF
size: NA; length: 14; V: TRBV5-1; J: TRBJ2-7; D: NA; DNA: TGCGCCAGCAGTCCAGCGGGGACATCCTACGAGCAGTACTTC; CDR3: CASSPAGTSYEQYF
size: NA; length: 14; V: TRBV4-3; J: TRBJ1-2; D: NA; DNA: TGCGCCAGCAGCCAAGGAATTAGAGGTTATGGCTACACCTTC; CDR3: CASSQGIRGYGYTF
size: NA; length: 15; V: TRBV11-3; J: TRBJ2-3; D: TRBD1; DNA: TGTGCCAGCAGCCCAGGGACAGGGGCAAGAGATACGCAGTATTTT; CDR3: CASSPGTGARDTQYF
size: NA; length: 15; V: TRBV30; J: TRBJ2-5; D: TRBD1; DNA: TGTGCCTGGAGTTCGGACAGGGGAAAAGAAGAGACCCAGTACTTC; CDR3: CAWSSDRGKEETQYF
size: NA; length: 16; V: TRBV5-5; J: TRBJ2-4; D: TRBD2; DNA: TGTGCCAGCAGCTTGGGACTAGCGGTAGCCAAAAACATTCAGTACTTC; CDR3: CASSLGLAVAKNIQYF
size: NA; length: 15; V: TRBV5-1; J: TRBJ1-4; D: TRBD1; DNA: TGCGCCAGCAGCTTGGAACAGGGGGCTAATGAAAAACTGTTTTTT; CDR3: CASSLEQGANEKLFF
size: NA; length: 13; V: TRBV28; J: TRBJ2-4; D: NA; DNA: TGTGCCAGCAGTTCCGAACTACCTAACATTCAGTACTTC; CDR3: CASSSELPNIQYF
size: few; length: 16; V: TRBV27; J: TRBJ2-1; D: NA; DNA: TGTGCCAGCACCTCCCCATATTCTAGCTCCTACAATGAGCAGTTCTTC; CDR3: CASTSPYSSSYNEQFF
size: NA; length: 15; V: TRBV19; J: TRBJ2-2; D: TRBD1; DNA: TGTGCCAGTAGTCAGCGGACAGGCAGTACCGGGGAGCTGTTTTTT; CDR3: CASSQRTGSTGELFF
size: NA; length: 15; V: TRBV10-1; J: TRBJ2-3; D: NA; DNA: TGCGCCAGCAGTGAAGAAGGGACTGGCACAGATACGCAGTATTTT; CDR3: CASSEEGTGTDTQYF
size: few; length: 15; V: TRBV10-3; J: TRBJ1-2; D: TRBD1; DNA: TGTGCCATCGGCGCTGGGACAGGGGGCGTCTATGGCTACACCTTC; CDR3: CAIGAGTGGVYGYTF
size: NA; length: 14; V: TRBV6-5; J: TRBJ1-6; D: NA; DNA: TGTGCCAGCAGTTACTCTATGGGGCTTTCATCCCTCCACTTT; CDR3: CASSYSMGLSSLHF
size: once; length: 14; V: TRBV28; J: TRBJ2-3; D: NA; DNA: TGTGCCAGCGGCGGGACCACCCACACAGATACGCAGTATTTT; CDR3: CASGGTTHTDTQYF
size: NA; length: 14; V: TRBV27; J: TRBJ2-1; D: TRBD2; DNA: TGTGCCAGCGGCGCGGGAGGAACCTACAATGAGCAGTTCTTC; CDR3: CASGAGGTYNEQFF
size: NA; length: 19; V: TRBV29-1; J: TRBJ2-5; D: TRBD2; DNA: TGCAGCGTCCTACGAGGGACTAGCGGGAGGCACACTTACCAAGAGACCCAGTACTTC; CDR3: CSVLRGTSGRHTYQETQYF
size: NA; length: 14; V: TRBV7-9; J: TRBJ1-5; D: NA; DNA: TGTGCCAGCAGCTTACCGGGATTTGGTCAGCCCCAGCATTTT; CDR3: CASSLPGFGQPQHF
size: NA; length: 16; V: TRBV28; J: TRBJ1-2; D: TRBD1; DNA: TGTGCCAGCAGGGAAGGAGCAGGGGGCTCCTTCTATGGCTACACCTTC; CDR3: CASREGAGGSFYGYTF
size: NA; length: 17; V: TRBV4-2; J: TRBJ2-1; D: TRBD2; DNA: TGTGCCAGCAGCCGGACTACCCTGGGACTAGCGGCTAATGAGCAGTTCTTC; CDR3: CASSRTTLGLAANEQFF
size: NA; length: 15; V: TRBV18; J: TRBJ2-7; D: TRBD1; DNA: TGTGCCAGCTCACCACCCTCCAGGGGGCTGTACGAGCAGTACTTC; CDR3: CASSPPSRGLYEQYF
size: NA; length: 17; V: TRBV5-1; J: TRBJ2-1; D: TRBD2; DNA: TGCGCCAGCAGCTTGCCGGGACTAGCGGGAGGGCCCAATGAGCAGTTCTTC; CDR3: CASSLPGLAGGPNEQFF
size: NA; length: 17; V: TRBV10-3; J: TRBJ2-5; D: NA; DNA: TGTGCCATCAGTGAGTCGTTGGGGGCCCGGTTCCAAGAGACCCAGTACTTC; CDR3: CAISESLGARFQETQYF
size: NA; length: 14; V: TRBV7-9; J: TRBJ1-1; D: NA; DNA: TGTGCCAGCAGCGAACGAACTCGCGGGGCTGAAGCTTTCTTT; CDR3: CASSERTRGAEAFF
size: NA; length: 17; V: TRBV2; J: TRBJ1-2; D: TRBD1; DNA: TGTGCCGACCCGGCGGAGATCCCGGGACAGGGTCTCTGGGGCTACACCTTC; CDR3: CADPAEIPGQGLWGYTF
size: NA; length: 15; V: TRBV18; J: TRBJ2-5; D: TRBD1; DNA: TGTGCCAGCTGCAAGACAGGGGCCGCCGGTGAGACCCAGTACTTC; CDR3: CASCKTGAAGETQYF
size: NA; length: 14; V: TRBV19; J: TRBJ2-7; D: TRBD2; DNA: TGTGCCAGTAGGGGACTAGCGGGAGGACCCGAGCAGTACTTC; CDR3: CASRGLAGGPEQYF
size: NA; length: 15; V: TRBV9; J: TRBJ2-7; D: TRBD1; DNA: TGTGCCAGCAGCGTAGGCCAGGGGGCTGTCTACGAGCAGTACTTC; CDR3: CASSVGQGAVYEQYF
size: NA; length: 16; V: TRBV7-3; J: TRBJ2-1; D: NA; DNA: TGTGCCAGCAGCTTAACCTTTGGGGCTTACTACAATGAGCAGTTCTTC; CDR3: CASSLTFGAYYNEQFF
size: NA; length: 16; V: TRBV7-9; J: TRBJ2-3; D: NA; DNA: TGTGCCAGCAGCTTAGATGGCGGATACCATGGAGATACGCAGTATTTT; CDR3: CASSLDGGYHGDTQYF
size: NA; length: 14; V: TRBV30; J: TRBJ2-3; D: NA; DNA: TGTGCCTGGAGTGCGGGGTTTAACTCAGATACGCAGTATTTT; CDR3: CAWSAGFNSDTQYF
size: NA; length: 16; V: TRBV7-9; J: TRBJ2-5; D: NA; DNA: TGTGCCAGCAGCTCCTCTACCCGGCTAGCGCGGGAGACCCAGTACTTC; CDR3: CASSSSTRLARETQYF
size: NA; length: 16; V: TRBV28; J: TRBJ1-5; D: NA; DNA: TGTGCCAGCACCCCTTTGGCGGGGGGCCTTACTCAGCCCCAGCATTTT; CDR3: CASTPLAGGLTQPQHF
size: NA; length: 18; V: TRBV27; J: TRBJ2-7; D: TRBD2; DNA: TGTGCCAGCAGTTTCTGGGGTCGTGGGCGGGAGAAGGGCTACGAGCAGTACTTC; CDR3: CASSFWGRGREKGYEQYF
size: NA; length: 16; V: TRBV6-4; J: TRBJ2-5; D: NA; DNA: TGTGCCAGCAGTGAGGAACCAACTAGCAGCCAAGAGACCCAGTACTTC; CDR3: CASSEEPTSSQETQYF
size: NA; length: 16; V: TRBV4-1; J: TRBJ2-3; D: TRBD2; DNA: TGCGCCAGCAGCCAAGATCGGGAGGGGGTTAGAGATACGCAGTATTTT; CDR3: CASSQDREGVRDTQYF
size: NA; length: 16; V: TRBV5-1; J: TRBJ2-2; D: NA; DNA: TGCGCCAGTACCCGAGGGGCAGGGGATTACACCGGGGAGCTGTTTTTT; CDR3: CASTRGAGDYTGELFF
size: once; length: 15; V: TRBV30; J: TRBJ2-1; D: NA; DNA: TGTGCCTGGAAGGGGAGGGGGGCGGTCGATGACGAGCAGTTCTTC; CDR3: CAWKGRGAVDDEQFF
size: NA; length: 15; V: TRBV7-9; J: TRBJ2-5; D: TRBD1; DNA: TGTGCCAGCAGCTTAGGGGGACAGGGGATTGAGACCCAGTACTTC; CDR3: CASSLGGQGIETQYF
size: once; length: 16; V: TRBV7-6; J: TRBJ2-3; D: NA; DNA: TGTGCCAGCAGCTTAGCATTGAGTAGCGGCACAGATACGCAGTATTTT; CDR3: CASSLALSSGTDTQYF
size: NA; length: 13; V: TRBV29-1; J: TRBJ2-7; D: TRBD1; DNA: TGCAGCGTCTTGGCAGGGGGCTCCTACGAGCAGTACTTC; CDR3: CSVLAGGSYEQYF
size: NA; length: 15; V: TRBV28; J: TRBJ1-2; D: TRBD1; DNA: TGTGCCAGCAGCAACCCGGGACAGGGGGGAGGAGGGGACACCTTC; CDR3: CASSNPGQGGGGDTF
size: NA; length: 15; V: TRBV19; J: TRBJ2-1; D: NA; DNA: TGTGCCAGTAGTATGGTGTGGGGGCCTGGAGATGAGCAGTTCTTC; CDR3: CASSMVWGPGDEQFF
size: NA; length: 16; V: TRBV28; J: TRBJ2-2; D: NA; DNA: TGTGCCAGCACCACGTCTGGGAGGAGGAACACCGGGGAGCTGTTTTTT; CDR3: CASTTSGRRNTGELFF
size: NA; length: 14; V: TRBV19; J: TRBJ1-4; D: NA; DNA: TGTGCCAGTAGTTCAGGACATTATAATGAAAAACTGTTTTTT; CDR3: CASSSGHYNEKLFF
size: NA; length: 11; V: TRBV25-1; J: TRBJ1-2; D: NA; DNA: TGTGCCAGCAGCCGTAACTATGGCTACACCTTC; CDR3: CASSRNYGYTF